One and the same sample provided the 26 T cell receptor beta chains below, sequenced in a study of OX40 agonist ivuxolimab in advanced cancers. The method behind the library was the immunoSEQ multiplex PCR assay. Imported from immuneACCESS, the table was reduced by TCRdb to in-frame sequences with V and J called. These copies leave out some clones; in studies compared against another copy, an unresolved V gene accounts for under half, and the cause of the remainder is not known. In this sample the table shows around 37,000 clones, approximately 80% of which occur a single time. Less than 25% of the sample goes to the ten largest clones. The source material was CD4+ or CD8+ T cells sorted from blood, sampled in a trial of the OX40 agonist ivuxolimab. These receptors were obtained from an adult with an advanced solid tumor such as melanoma, head and neck, liver or kidney cancer.

The rearrangement joins TRBV5-1 to TRBJ2-7, with a tentative D call TRBD1 (5 bases). CDR3 length: 14 amino acids. Between the trimmed V and J ends, which lost 0 bases and 5 bases, there was a span of 12 bases. Germline V lookup: CDR1 SGHRS, CDR2 YFSETQ. Written as DNA, the CDR3 is TGCGCCAGCAGCTTGGCCTTAGGGGTAAACGAGCAGTACTTC. Its translation: CASSLALGVNEQYF.

For the CDR3, the DNA is TGTGCCAGCAGTGAAGGGACAGGGGGGTTTGCTGAAGCTTTCTTT. Translated: CASSEGTGGFAEAFF. V usage is TRBV2 and J usage is TRBJ1-1, with 10 bases that match TRBD1. Germline trimming cut 1 base from V and 6 bases from J; bases unmatched to any gene: 5. The germline V gene encodes CDR1 SNHLY and CDR2 FYNNEI. The CDR3 consists of 15 residues.

This rearrangement joins TRBV7-9 to TRBJ2-5; D not certain. Per the germline V gene, CDR1 is SEHNR and CDR2 is FQNEAQ (reference sequence). This CDR3 spans 12 amino acids. V lost 4 bases and J 4 bases, leaving 7 bases between the germline ends. This CDR3 reads CASSSLGETQYF. The DNA for the CDR3 is TGTGCCAGCAGCTCCCTGGGAGAGACCCAGTACTTC.

Points on this clone: The same CDR3 is also encoded by other DNA sequences in this sample. The V and J genes are TRBV7-9 and TRBJ1-5; D not certain. The germline gives CDR1 SEHNR, CDR2 FQNEAQ (reference sequence). The ends were cut back, 3 bases at V and 4 bases at J, with 7 bases in the middle. The CDR3 is 13 residues long. The CDR3 DNA reads as TGTGCCAGCAGCTTGTCCGGTAATCAGCCCCAGCATTTT. It codes for CASSLSGNQPQHF.

The chain is built from TRBV21-1 and TRBJ2-7. TRBV21-1 represents a pseudogene. The CDR3 is 14 amino acids. CDR3 in DNA: TGTGCCAGCAAACCCGGACCGTACAAATACGAGCAGTACTTC. Translation: CASKPGPYKYEQYF.

The chain uses TRBV4-3 and TRBJ2-7, with D perhaps given as TRBD1 or TRBD2 (6 bases each). There are 15 residues in the CDR3. The V end lost 3 bases, the J end lost 2 bases, and 14 bases lay between the germline ends. CDR1 is LGHNA, CDR2 YSLEER, per germline. This chain's CDR3 is CASSHARRGTYEQYF. Written as DNA, the CDR3 is TGCGCCAGCAGCCACGCCCGGAGGGGGACCTACGAGCAGTACTTC.

This sequence joins TRBV29-1 and TRBJ2-1; 9 nucleotides line up with TRBD1. This CDR3 spans 14 amino acids. Germline CDR1 reads SQVTM; CDR2 reads ANQGSEA. The junction had 5 bases not matched to a gene; V was cut back by 4 bases and J by 4 bases. CDR3 sequence (DNA): TGCAGCGTTGTGCTTGGGACAGGGTACAATGAGCAGTTCTTC. Its protein product is CSVVLGTGYNEQFF.

This chain links TRBV28 with TRBJ1-1; a possible D gene is TRBD1 (5 bases). The CDR3 extends over 14 amino acids. Between the trimmed V and J ends, which lost 5 bases and 7 bases, there was a span of 17 bases. Looked up from germline, CDR1 is MDHEN and CDR2 is SYDVKM. The chain's CDR3 is CASSVLYGGSEAFF. The CDR3 coding sequence is TGTGCCAGCAGTGTCCTCTATGGGGGGAGTGAAGCTTTCTTT.

This chain connects TRBV5-4 to TRBJ1-1; D is unclear. CDR1 and CDR2 from the germline V gene are SGHNT and YYREEE (reference sequence). V was pared by 4 bases and J by 7 bases, with 11 bases between. The CDR3 has 12 amino acids. In DNA form, the CDR3 reads TGTGCCAGCAGCACTGACCCCCTTGAAGCTTTCTTT. Protein: CASSTDPLEAFF.

This chain connects TRBV5-4 to TRBJ1-1; D remains ambiguous. Trimming left V 2 bases short and J 0 bases short, with 8 bases between. Germline V lookup: CDR1 SGHNT, CDR2 YYREEE (reference sequence). CDR3 length: 14 amino acids. CDR3 protein: CASSLADLNTEAFF. DNA of the CDR3: TGTGCCAGCAGCTTAGCAGACTTGAACACTGAAGCTTTCTTT. The full variable domain, its missing parts supplied by reference TRBV5-4 and TRBJ1-1, is ETGVTQSPTHLIKTRGQQVTLRCSSQSGHNTVSWYQQALGQGPQFIFQYYREEENGRGNFPPRFSGLQFPNYSSELNVNALELDDSALYLCASSLADLNTEAFFGQGTRLTVV.

V gene TRBV28 combines with J gene TRBJ2-7, with unresolved D. The germline gives CDR1 MDHEN, CDR2 SYDVKM. This CDR3 spans 13 amino acids. V lost 3 bases, J lost 5 bases, and 11 bases lay in between. The CDR3 DNA follows: TGTGCCAGCAGTTTTAGGTTCGGAAACGAGCAGTACTTC. As protein: CASSFRFGNEQYF.

V is TRBV5-6 and J is TRBJ1-6, with 8 bases aligning to TRBD1. Germline CDR1 SGHDT, CDR2 YYEEEE. Trimming at V came to 4 bases and at J to 9 bases, leaving 6 bases not matched to a gene. The CDR3 loop spans 14 amino acids. Here the CDR3 reads CASSPGTGRSPLHF. In DNA, the CDR3 is TGTGCCAGCAGCCCGGGGACAGGCCGTTCACCCCTCCACTTT.

The rearrangement uses TRBV29-1 and TRBJ2-7; perhaps D is TRBD1 or TRBD2 (5 bases each). Trimming removed 6 bases at V and 2 bases at J, with 17 bases between. CDR1 and CDR2 from the germline V gene are SQVTM and ANQGSEA. The length of the CDR3 is 14 residues. CDR3 DNA: TGCAGCGTAATTGGGGGACCTAGCACCTACGAGCAGTACTTC. This translates into CSVIGGPSTYEQYF.

The genes are TRBV5-6 and TRBJ2-1; D might be TRBD1 (6 bases). The V end was cut by 4 bases, the J end by 1 base, with 12 bases between. This CDR3 region has 15 residues. Per the germline V gene, CDR1 is SGHDT and CDR2 is YYEEEE. DNA for the CDR3: TGTGCCAGCAGCGGTCAGAGGGGGTCCTACAATGAGCAGTTCTTC. As protein: CASSGQRGSYNEQFF.

V and J are TRBV7-9 and TRBJ2-7, with 7 bases aligning to TRBD1. This CDR3 region has 13 residues. The germline V gene has CDR1 SEHNR and CDR2 FQNEAQ (reference sequence). Trimming cost V 5 bases and J 5 bases; bases outside gene matches: 6. The CDR3 loop is CASSLLDRDEQYF. DNA for the CDR3: TGTGCCAGCAGCCTCCTCGACAGGGACGAGCAGTACTTC.

CDR3 nucleotide sequence: TGTGCCAGCAGTGCCGGGACCCTGAACACTGAAGCTTTCTTT. As protein: CASSAGTLNTEAFF. The chain carries TRBV6-5 and TRBJ1-1; D is perhaps TRBD1 (5 bases). Trimming removed 5 bases at V and 0 bases at J, with 10 bases between. Per the germline V gene, CDR1 is MNHEY and CDR2 is SVGAGI. The CDR3 has 14 amino acids.

The rearrangement joins TRBV5-1 to TRBJ2-2, with 12 bases fitting TRBD2. The germline V gene has CDR1 SGHRS and CDR2 YFSETQ. CDR3 length: 16 amino acids. J lost 0 bases, V lost 5 bases, and 2 bases had no gene match. The CDR3 loop reads CASRGLAGPNTGELFF. CDR3 nucleotides: TGCGCCAGCAGGGGACTAGCGGGCCCGAACACCGGGGAGCTGTTTTTT.

This clone was seen only a few times. The J gene is TRBJ2-7, the V gene TRBV6-1, with D perhaps matching TRBD2 (6 bases). The germline V gene encodes CDR1 MNHNS and CDR2 SASEGT. This CDR3 is built from 15 residues. V lost 1 base and J 7 bases, leaving 17 bases between the germline ends. CDR3 DNA sequence: TGTGCCAGCAGTGAAGTGCGCGGGATGTTGGCTGAGCAGTACTTC. The encoded protein is CASSEVRGMLAEQYF.

The rearrangement joins TRBV4-1 to TRBJ1-1, with 9 bases aligning to TRBD1. The V segment lost 5 bases and the J segment 3 bases; nucleotides outside the gene matches: 7. The CDR3 runs 15 residues. Germline V gene data show CDR1 as MGHRA and CDR2 as YSYEKL. The CDR3 sequence: CASSYVQGADTEAFF. In DNA, the CDR3 is TGCGCCAGCAGCTATGTACAGGGGGCTGACACTGAAGCTTTCTTT.

The genes are TRBV27 and TRBJ2-7, with D perhaps TRBD2 (6 bases). With 2 bases removed from V and 4 bases from J, the gap between germline ends came to 18 bases. The length of the CDR3 is 16 residues. Germline V gene data show CDR1 as MNHEY and CDR2 as SMNVEV (reference sequence). CDR3 protein: CASSLGLGTLGYEQYF. The CDR3 bases are TGTGCCAGCAGTTTAGGTCTTGGGACTCTGGGTTACGAGCAGTACTTC.

This clone was counted a single time. This chain uses TRBV15 with TRBJ2-3; no clear D gene. CDR3 length: 16 residues. The V end lost 4 bases, the J end lost 3 bases, and 17 bases lay between the germline ends. Germline V gene lookup returns CDR1 LNHNV and CDR2 YYDKDF (reference sequence). The CDR3 is CATSILKARSTDTQYF. Written as DNA, the CDR3 is TGTGCCACCAGCATCCTAAAAGCCCGATCGACAGATACGCAGTATTTT.

The chain is built from TRBV27 and TRBJ2-5; 11 bases fit TRBD2. The germline gives CDR1 MNHEY, CDR2 SMNVEV (reference sequence). CDR3 length equals 13 residues. V shed 5 bases, J shed 12 bases, and the junction held 8 bases outside the gene matches. CDR3 protein: CASSVLAGGPEYF. Here the CDR3 DNA reads TGTGCCAGCAGTGTCTTAGCGGGAGGGCCGGAGTACTTC.

The V call is TRBV19, the J call TRBJ1-5; D call uncertain. The CDR3 sequence is 14 residues long. Trimming left V 1 base short and J 3 bases short, with 7 bases between. The germline CDR1 and CDR2 sequences are LNHDA and SQIVND (reference sequence). CDR3 bases: TGTGCCAGTAGTATAGGGGGATTCAATCAGCCCCAGCATTTT. Protein sequence: CASSIGGFNQPQHF.

The chain employs TRBV27 and TRBJ2-7; 13 bases agree with TRBD2. Per the germline V gene, CDR1 is MNHEY and CDR2 is SMNVEV (reference sequence). Trimming cost V 1 base and J 4 bases; bases outside gene matches: 7. The CDR3 runs 17 residues. CDR3 in amino acids: CASSLYSGTSGAYEQYF. CDR3 bases: TGTGCCAGCAGTTTATATTCCGGGACTAGCGGGGCTTACGAGCAGTACTTC.

This clone has a single count. The rearrangement links TRBV9 to TRBJ2-4; 10 bases align to TRBD2. V trimming: 1 base; J trimming: 7 bases; junction bases outside the gene matches: 5. This CDR3 comprises 15 residues. Germline CDR1 SGDLS, CDR2 YYNGEE. As DNA, the CDR3 is TGTGCCAGCAGCGTATGGGCTAGCGGGAGCAACATTCAGTACTTC. It is translated as CASSVWASGSNIQYF.

The gene calls are TRBV27 and TRBJ2-7; 7 bases fit TRBD2. The CDR3 spans 12 residues. Losses at the gene ends were 2 bases for V and 6 bases for J; bases not matched to a gene: 1. CDR1 is MNHEY and CDR2 is SMNVEV in the germline V gene (reference sequence). The CDR3 DNA is TGTGCCAGCAGTTTACCGGGGGGCGAGCAGTACTTC. It translates to CASSLPGGEQYF.